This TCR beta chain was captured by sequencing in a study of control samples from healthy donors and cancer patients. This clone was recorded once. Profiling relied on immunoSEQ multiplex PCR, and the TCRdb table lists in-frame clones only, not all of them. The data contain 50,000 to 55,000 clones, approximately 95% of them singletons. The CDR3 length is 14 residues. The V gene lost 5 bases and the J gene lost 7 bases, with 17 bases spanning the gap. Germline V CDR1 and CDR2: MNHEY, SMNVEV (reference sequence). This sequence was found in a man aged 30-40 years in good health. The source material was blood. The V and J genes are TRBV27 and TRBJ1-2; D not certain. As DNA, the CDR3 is TGTGCCAGCAGTCCTGGACGGGGTATCGGTGGCTACACCTTC. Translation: CASSPGRGIGGYTF.